The clone carrying this TCR beta chain was observed many times. What it binds is not known. This sample was included in a study of T cells in Graves' hyperthyroidism and ophthalmopathy. Study outcomes and limitations: Researchers found most expanded thyroid clonotypes above 0.001 in blood as well.

Hyperthyroidism, newly diagnosed and lasting under 2 months, affected patients aged 18 to 65. There were TCR beta CDR3 regions amplified from RNA transcripts. First-round RT-PCR with HTBI primers amplified the TCR CDR3 region. TCRdb re-analysed the multiplex PCR reads in MiXCR, keeping a single row per CDR3 protein. The table includes around 500,000 distinct CDR3 sequences, 11% to 15% detected once. Per germline, CDR1 MNHEY and CDR2 SVGEGT. V lost 5 bases to trimming and J lost 6 bases, with 13 bases between them. The CDR3 is 13 residues long. The sequenced material came from blood. This receptor was identified in a woman in her forties with Graves' hyperthyroidism. This rearrangement joins TRBV6-2 or TRBV6-3 to TRBJ1-1; D is perhaps TRBD1 (6 bases). DNA of the CDR3: TGTGCCAGCAGTAAAACAGGGCGCGCTGAAGCTTTCTTT. Its translation is CASSKTGRAEAFF.